The source of this T cell receptor (beta chain) is a study of response to subunit inactivated influenza vaccine. CDR1 is SGDLS, CDR2 YYNGEE, per germline. Unmatched junction bases numbered 11, after V lost 4 bases and J lost 4 bases. This CDR3 contains 17 residues. TCRdb called the RT-PCR reads again in MiXCR, with one record for every CDR3 protein. Here the sample spans more than 500,000 distinct CDR3 sequences, about 10% being singletons. These same data were also listed under a study on T cells expressing NK-cell markers. According to that study: 5'RACE template switching with UMIs produced the TCR beta cDNA. It was sorted CD3+CD56+NKG2C+, CD3+CD56+NKG2C- and CD3+CD56-NKG2C+ T cells that supplied the TCR beta repertoires. It remained uncertain whether the expanded NKG2C+ T cell clones were specific for HCMV antigens.

This sample comprised PBMCs from blood, obtained on the day of vaccination. This TCR was sampled from a man in his fifties who received an inactivated influenza vaccine. The chain employs TRBV9 and TRBJ2-1; 10 bases line up with TRBD1. CDR3 in DNA: TGTGCCAGCAGCCCCTTGGGACAGGGGTTAGGATACAATGAGCAGTTCTTC. Encoded protein: CASSPLGQGLGYNEQFF.